This entry lists 9 T cell receptor beta chains sequenced from one sample in a study of long-term antiretroviral therapy in people with HIV. At the survey level, the v3.0 immunoSEQ assay was run. Measured with immunoSEQ multiplex PCR; TCRdb has only the in-frame clones, and not every one. Here the sample spans around 35,000 clones, 95% to 96% being singletons. The sample in question was unsorted PBMCs, obtained approximately 6.8 years after starting antiretroviral therapy. The receptors were gathered from a man aged 25 to 45 with HIV.

This CDR3 reads CASSLVGDETQYF. DNA for the CDR3: TGTGCCAGCAGCTTGGTAGGGGACGAGACCCAGTACTTC. This chain joins TRBV5-6 and TRBJ2-5; D possibly uses TRBD1 or TRBD2 (5 bases each). V was cut by 0 bases and J by 5 bases, with 8 bases left in between. Germline loops: CDR1 SGHDT, CDR2 YYEEEE. The CDR3 has 13 residues.

The chain recombines TRBV4-3 with TRBJ1-3; 8 nucleotides agree with TRBD1. V dropped 0 bases and J dropped 2; count of bases not matched to a gene: 15. This CDR3 comprises 20 residues. Per germline, CDR1 LGHNA and CDR2 YSLEER. Here the CDR3 reads CASSQEVAGGVGSAGNTIYF. In nucleotides, the CDR3 is TGCGCCAGCAGCCAAGAAGTAGCAGGGGGCGTAGGTTCGGCTGGAAACACCATATATTTT.

V and J are TRBV20-1 and TRBJ2-7; D is uncertain. Trimming cost V 6 bases and J 6 bases, with 6 bases left between them. The CDR3 covers 9 residues. Germline V CDR1 and CDR2: DFQATT, SNEGSKA (reference sequence). The CDR3 here is CSAGSEQYF. The DNA of the CDR3 is TGCAGTGCGGGTAGCGAGCAGTACTTC.

The chain recombines TRBV4-2 with TRBJ1-1; 9 bases align to TRBD1. Per germline, CDR1 LGHNA and CDR2 YNFKEQ. The CDR3 consists of 15 residues. With V trimmed by 1 base and J by 3 bases, 3 bases remained unmatched. The DNA of the CDR3 is TGTGCCAGCAGCCAAGGACAGGGGGGTGACACTGAAGCTTTCTTT. Protein product: CASSQGQGGDTEAFF.

The CDR3 is CASSLPEGGETQYF. The DNA for the CDR3 is TGTGCCAGCAGCCTCCCTGAGGGTGGAGAGACCCAGTACTTC. The genes are TRBV6-1 and TRBJ2-5, with a tentative D call TRBD2 (5 bases). Trimming removed 6 bases from V and 4 bases from J, with 15 bases in between. Germline V gene sequence: CDR1 MNHNS, CDR2 SASEGT. The CDR3 length is 14 residues.

This chain connects TRBV5-1 to TRBJ2-7, with D perhaps being TRBD1 or TRBD2 (5 bases each). V gave up 0 bases and J gave up 4 bases, with 20 bases separating them. The CDR3 contains 17 residues. CDR1 and CDR2 from the germline V gene are SGHRS and YFSETQ. The CDR3 DNA sequence: TGCGCCAGCAGCTTGGTGTTTTCGGGAAGGGGTCGGTACGAGCAGTACTTC. Amino acids: CASSLVFSGRGRYEQYF.

This chain links TRBV7-9 with TRBJ1-1; D is ambiguous. Trimming cost V 1 base and J 7 bases, with 7 bases left between them. The CDR3 extends over 12 amino acids. Germline values: CDR1 SEHNR, CDR2 FQNEAQ (reference sequence). CDR3 loop: CASSLVEGEAFF. CDR3 bases: TGTGCCAGCAGCTTAGTGGAGGGTGAAGCTTTCTTT.

The chain recombines TRBV7-8 with TRBJ1-2; D not certain. Germline CDR1 is SGHVS and CDR2 is FQNEAQ. With 5 bases removed from V and 1 base from J, the gap between germline ends came to 17 bases. CDR3 size: 16 residues. The CDR3 protein is CASSPSRAPRNYGYTF. In DNA form, the CDR3 reads TGTGCCAGCAGCCCAAGTAGGGCTCCCCGTAACTATGGCTACACCTTC.

The chain combines TRBV4-1 with TRBJ2-6, with TRBD1 matching 9 bases. CDR1 and CDR2 from the germline V gene are MGHRA and YSYEKL. CDR3 length equals 20 residues. V dropped 1 base and J dropped 5; count of bases not matched to a gene: 15. CDR3 residues: CASSQGGGLRTGVWANVLTF. CDR3 in DNA: TGCGCCAGCAGCCAAGGGGGGGGGTTGAGGACAGGGGTTTGGGCCAACGTCCTGACTTTC.